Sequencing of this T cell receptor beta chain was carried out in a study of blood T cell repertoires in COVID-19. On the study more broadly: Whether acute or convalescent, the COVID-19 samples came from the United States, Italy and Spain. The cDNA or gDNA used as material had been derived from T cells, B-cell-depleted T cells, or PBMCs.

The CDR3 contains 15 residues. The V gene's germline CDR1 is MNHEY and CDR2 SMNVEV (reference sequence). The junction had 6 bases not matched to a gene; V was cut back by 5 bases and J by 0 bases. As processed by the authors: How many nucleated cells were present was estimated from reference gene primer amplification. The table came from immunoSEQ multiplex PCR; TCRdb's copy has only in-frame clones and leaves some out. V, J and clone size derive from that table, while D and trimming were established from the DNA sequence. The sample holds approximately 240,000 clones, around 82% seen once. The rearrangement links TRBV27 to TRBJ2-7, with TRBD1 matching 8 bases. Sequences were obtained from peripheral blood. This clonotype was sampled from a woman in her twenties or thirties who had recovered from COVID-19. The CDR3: CASSIGTGFSYEQYF. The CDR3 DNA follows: TGTGCCAGCAGTATTGGGACAGGCTTCTCCTACGAGCAGTACTTC.